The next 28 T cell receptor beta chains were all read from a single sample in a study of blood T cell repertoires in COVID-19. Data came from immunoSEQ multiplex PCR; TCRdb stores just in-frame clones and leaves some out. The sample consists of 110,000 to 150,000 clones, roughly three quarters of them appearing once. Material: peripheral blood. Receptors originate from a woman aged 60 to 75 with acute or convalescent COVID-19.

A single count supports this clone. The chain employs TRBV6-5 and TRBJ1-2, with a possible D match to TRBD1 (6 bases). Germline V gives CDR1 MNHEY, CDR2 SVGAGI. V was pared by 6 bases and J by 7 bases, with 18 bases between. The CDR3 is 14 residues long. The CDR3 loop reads CASRDTGRRGGYTF. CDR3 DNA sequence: TGTGCCAGCAGAGACACAGGGCGCAGAGGTGGCTACACCTTC.

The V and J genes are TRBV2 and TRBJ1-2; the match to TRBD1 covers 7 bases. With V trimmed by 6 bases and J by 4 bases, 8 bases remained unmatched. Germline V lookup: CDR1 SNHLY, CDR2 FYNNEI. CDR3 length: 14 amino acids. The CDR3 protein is CASRAGDSGYGYTF. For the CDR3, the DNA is TGTGCCAGCAGGGCCGGGGACAGTGGCTATGGCTACACCTTC.

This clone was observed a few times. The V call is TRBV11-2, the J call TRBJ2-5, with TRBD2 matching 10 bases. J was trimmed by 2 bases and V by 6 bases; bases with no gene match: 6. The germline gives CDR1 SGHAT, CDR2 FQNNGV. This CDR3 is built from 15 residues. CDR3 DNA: TGTGCCAGCAGAGGACTAGCGGACCTTCAAGAGACCCAGTACTTC. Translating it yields CASRGLADLQETQYF.

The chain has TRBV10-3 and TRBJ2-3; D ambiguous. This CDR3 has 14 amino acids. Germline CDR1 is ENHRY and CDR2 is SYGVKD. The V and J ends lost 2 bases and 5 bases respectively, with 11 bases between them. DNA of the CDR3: TGTGCCATCAGTGAGCGGGTCGAATTAGATACGCAGTATTTT. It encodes CAISERVELDTQYF.

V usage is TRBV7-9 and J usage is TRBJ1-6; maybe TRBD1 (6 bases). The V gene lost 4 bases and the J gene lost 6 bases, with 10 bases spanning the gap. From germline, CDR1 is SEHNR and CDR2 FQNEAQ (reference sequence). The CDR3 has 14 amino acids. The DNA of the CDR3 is TGTGCCAGCAGCTCAGGACAGCCTAATTCACCCCTCCACTTT. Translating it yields CASSSGQPNSPLHF.

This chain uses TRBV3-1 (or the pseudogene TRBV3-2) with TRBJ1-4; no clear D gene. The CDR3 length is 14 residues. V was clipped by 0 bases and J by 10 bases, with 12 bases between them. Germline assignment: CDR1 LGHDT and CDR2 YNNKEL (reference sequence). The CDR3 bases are TGTGCCAGCAGCCAAGATTTGGCAGGCCGAAAACTGTTTTTT. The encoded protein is CASSQDLAGRKLFF.

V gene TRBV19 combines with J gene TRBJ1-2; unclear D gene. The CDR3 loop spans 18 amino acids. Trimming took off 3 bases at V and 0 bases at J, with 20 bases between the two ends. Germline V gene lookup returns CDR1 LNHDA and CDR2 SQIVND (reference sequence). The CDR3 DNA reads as TGTGCCAGTAGTATGATTGGGCAGGCCGGGGAGTCTAACTATGGCTACACCTTC. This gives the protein CASSMIGQAGESNYGYTF. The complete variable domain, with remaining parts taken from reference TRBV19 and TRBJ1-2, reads DGGITQSPKYLFRKEGQNVTLSCEQNLNHDAMYWYRQDPGQGLRLIYYSQIVNDFQKGDIAEGYSVSREKKESFPLTVTSAQKNPTAFYLCASSMIGQAGESNYGYTFGSGTRLTVV.

The CDR3 loop is CASSSGLAGADGELFF. CDR3 coding DNA: TGTGCCAGCAGCTCGGGACTAGCGGGAGCCGACGGGGAGCTGTTTTTT. V is TRBV11-2 and J is TRBJ2-2; 14 bases align to TRBD2. Per the germline V gene, CDR1 is SGHAT and CDR2 is FQNNGV. The ends lost 4 bases at V and 7 bases at J; junction bases unmatched: 5. The CDR3 has 16 amino acids.

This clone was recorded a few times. The CDR3 loop is CASSYGQGDGYTF. DNA of the CDR3: TGTGCCAGCAGTTACGGGCAAGGGGATGGCTACACCTTC. The V call is TRBV6-6, the J call TRBJ1-2, with D maybe TRBD1 (5 bases). This CDR3 comprises 13 residues. V was cut by 2 bases and J by 6 bases, with 10 bases left in between. Germline lookup yields CDR1 MNHNY and CDR2 SVGAGI (reference sequence).

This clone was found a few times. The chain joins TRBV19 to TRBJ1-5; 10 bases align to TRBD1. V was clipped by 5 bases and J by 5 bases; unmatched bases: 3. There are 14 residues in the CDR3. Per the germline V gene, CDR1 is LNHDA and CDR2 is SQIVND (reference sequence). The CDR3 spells CASSRQGAYQPQHF. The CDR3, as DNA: TGTGCCAGTAGTCGACAGGGGGCATATCAGCCCCAGCATTTT.

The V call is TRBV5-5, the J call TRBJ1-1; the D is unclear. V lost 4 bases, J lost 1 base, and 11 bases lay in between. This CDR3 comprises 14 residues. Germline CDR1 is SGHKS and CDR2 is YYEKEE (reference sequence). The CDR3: CASSPASGNTEAFF. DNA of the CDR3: TGTGCCAGCAGCCCCGCCAGTGGGAACACTGAAGCTTTCTTT.

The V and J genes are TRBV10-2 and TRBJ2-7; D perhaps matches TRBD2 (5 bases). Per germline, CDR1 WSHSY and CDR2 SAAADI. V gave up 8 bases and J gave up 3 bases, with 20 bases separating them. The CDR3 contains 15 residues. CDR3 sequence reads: CASAEPSRGYYEQYF. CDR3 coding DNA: TGCGCCAGCGCAGAACCCAGCCGGGGATACTACGAGCAGTACTTC.

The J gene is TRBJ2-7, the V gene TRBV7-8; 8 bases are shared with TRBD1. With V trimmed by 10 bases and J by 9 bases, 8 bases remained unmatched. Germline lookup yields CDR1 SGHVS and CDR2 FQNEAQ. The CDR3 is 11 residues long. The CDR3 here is CATGQGERQYF. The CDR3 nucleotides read TGTGCCACTGGACAGGGTGAAAGGCAGTACTTC. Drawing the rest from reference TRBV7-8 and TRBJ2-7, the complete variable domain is GAGVSQSPRYKVAKRGQDVALRCDPISGHVSLFWYQQALGQGPEFLTYFQNEAQLDKSGLPSDRFFAERPEGSVSTLKIQRTQQEDSAVYLCATGQGERQYFGPGTRLTVT.

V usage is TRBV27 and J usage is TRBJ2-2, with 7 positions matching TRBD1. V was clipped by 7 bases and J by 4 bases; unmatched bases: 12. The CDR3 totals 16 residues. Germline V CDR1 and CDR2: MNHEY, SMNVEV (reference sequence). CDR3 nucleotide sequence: TGTGCCAGCACCGTCTTTCGGACAGGACTCACCGGGGAGCTGTTTTTT. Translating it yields CASTVFRTGLTGELFF.

In DNA, the CDR3 is TGTGCCAGCAGCCCTCTCGGAGCGGATTCACCCCTCCACTTT. It specifies CASSPLGADSPLHF. The genes are TRBV27 and TRBJ1-6, with D uncertain. Per germline, CDR1 MNHEY and CDR2 SMNVEV (reference sequence). V was clipped by 6 bases and J by 8 bases, with 14 bases between them. The CDR3 sequence is 14 residues long.

This CDR3 is CASSVGLAGGLDTQYF. The CDR3 bases are TGTGCCAGCAGTGTTGGACTAGCGGGAGGTCTAGATACGCAGTATTTT. The chain is built from TRBV6-1 and TRBJ2-3; 14 bases map to TRBD2. The V segment lost 4 bases and the J segment 5 bases; nucleotides outside the gene matches: 5. CDR1 is MNHNS, CDR2 SASEGT, per germline. The CDR3 contains 16 residues.

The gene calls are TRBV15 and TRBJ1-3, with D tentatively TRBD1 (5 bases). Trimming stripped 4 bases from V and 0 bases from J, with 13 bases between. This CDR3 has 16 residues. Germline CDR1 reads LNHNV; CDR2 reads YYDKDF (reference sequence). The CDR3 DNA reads TGTGCCACCAGCAAGGGGCCTGGATTCTCTGGAAACACCATATATTTT. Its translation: CATSKGPGFSGNTIYF.

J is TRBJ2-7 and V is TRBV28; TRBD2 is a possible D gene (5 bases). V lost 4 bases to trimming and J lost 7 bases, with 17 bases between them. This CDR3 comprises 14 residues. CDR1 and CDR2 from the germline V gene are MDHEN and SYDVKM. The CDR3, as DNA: TGTGCCAGCAGTTCCATTCGGGCTACGGGAGAGCAGTACTTC. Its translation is CASSSIRATGEQYF.

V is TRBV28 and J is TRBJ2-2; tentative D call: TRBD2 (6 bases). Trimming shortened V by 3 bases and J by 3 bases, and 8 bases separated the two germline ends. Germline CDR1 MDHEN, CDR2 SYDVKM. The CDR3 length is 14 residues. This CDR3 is CASSLGLDTGELFF. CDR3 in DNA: TGTGCCAGCAGTTTGGGACTCGACACCGGGGAGCTGTTTTTT.

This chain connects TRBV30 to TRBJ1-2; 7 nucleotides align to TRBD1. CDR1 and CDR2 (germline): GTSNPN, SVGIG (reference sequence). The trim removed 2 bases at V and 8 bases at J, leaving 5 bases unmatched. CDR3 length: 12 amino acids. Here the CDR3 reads CAWSPGGWGYTF. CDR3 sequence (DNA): TGTGCCTGGAGTCCAGGGGGATGGGGCTACACCTTC. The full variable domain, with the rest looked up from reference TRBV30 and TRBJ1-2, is SQTIHQWPATLVQPVGSPLSLECTVEGTSNPNLYWYRQAAGRGLQLLFYSVGIGQISSEVPQNLSASRPQDRQFILSSKKLLLSDSGFYLCAWSPGGWGYTFGSGTRLTVV.

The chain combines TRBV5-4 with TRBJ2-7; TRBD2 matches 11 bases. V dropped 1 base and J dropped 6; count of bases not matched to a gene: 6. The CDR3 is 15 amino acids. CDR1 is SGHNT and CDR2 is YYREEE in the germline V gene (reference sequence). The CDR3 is CASSLILAGGSEQYF. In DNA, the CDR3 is TGTGCCAGCAGCTTGATTCTAGCGGGAGGTTCCGAGCAGTACTTC.

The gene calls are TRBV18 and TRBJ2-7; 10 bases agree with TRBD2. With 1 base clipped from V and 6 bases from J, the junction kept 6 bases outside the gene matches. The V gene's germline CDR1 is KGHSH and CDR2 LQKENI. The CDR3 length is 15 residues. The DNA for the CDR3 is TGTGCCAGCTCACCACAGAGGCTAGCGGGAGCCGAGCAGTACTTC. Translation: CASSPQRLAGAEQYF.

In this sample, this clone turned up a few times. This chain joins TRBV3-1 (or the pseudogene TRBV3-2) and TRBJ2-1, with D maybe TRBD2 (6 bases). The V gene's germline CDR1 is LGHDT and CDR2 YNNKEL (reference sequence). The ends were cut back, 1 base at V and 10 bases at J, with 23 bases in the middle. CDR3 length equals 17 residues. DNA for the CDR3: TGTGCCAGCAGCCAAGTGCAAGGAGCGGGTGTATTAGCCGAGCAGTTCTTC. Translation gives CASSQVQGAGVLAEQFF.

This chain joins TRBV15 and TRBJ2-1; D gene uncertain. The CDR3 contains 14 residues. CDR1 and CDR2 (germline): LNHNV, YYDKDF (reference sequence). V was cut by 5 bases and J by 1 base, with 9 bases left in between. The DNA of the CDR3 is TGTGCCACCAGCCTGTTGCAGTCCTACAATGAGCAGTTCTTC. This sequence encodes CATSLLQSYNEQFF.

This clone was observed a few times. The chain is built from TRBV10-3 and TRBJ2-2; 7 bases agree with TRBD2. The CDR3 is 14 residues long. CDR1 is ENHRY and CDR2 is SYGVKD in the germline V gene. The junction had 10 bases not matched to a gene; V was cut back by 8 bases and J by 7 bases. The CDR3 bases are TGTGCCATCGGTCAAGCGGGAAGGAACGGGGAGCTGTTTTTT. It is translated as CAIGQAGRNGELFF.

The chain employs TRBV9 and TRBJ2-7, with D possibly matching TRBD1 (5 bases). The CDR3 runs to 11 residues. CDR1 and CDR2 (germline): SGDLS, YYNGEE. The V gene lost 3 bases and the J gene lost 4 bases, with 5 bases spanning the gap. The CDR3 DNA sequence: TGTGCCAGCAGCGAGGGGTACGAGCAGTACTTC. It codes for CASSEGYEQYF.

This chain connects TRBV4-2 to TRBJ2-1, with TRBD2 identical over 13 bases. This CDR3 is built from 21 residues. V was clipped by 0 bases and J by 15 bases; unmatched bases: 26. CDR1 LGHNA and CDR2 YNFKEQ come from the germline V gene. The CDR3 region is CASSQDRVDPSTSGRTRTPFF. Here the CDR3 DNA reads TGTGCCAGCAGCCAAGATCGTGTAGATCCTTCGACTAGCGGGAGGACCCGTACCCCGTTCTTC.

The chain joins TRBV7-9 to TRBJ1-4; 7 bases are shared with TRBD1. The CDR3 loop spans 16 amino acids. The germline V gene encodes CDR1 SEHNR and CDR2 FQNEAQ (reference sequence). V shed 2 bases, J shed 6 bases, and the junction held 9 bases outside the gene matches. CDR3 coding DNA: TGTGCCAGCAGCTTATTGGCGAGAGACAGGGATGAAAAACTGTTTTTT. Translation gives CASSLLARDRDEKLFF.